This TCR beta chain was recovered during a study of shared clonotypes between healthy human individuals. This clone has a single count. The CDR3 covers 13 residues. The V gene's germline CDR1 is MRHNA and CDR2 SNTAGT. V shed 2 bases and J shed 8 bases, with 10 bases lying between them. Assay: immunoSEQ multiplex PCR; the TCRdb copy retains only in-frame clones and omits some. The table lists about 2.4 million clones, over 85% of them singletons, with 0.36% in the top ten. What was sequenced was naive CD4+ T cells from PBMCs. Subset meaning: CD45RA+ positively selected. The V gene is TRBV6-4, the J gene TRBJ2-1; D might be TRBD2 (7 bases). This TCR was recovered from a man younger than 35 in good health. Some clones in this sample may be carry-over from other donors' samples. The DNA of the CDR3 is TGTGCCAGCAGTGACGGGGGGGCCCATGAGCAGTTCTTC. As protein: CASSDGGAHEQFF.